These 18 T cell receptor beta chains were all obtained from the same sample, sequenced in a study of cytomegalovirus exposure and HLA in healthy donors. PCR used 60 Vbeta primers and 13 Jbeta primers. Profiling relied on immunoSEQ multiplex PCR, and the TCRdb table lists in-frame clones only, not all of them. In the table there are roughly 160,000 clones, roughly 89% of which are singletons. Sequencing was carried out using PBMCs. Receptors were obtained from a woman in her twenties or thirties in good health and CMV-seronegative.

This chain links TRBV19 with TRBJ1-3; D may be TRBD1 (6 bases). CDR1 and CDR2 (germline): LNHDA, SQIVND (reference sequence). The CDR3 covers 13 residues. V lost 6 bases, J lost 4 bases, and 10 bases lay in between. This CDR3 reads CASSQGSGNTIYF. The CDR3 DNA reads as TGTGCCAGTAGCCAGGGGTCCGGAAACACCATATATTTT.

J is TRBJ2-7 and V is TRBV18; TRBD1 is a possible D gene (6 bases). This CDR3 is 13 amino acids long. Germline CDR1 and CDR2: KGHSH and LQKENI. V was shortened by 4 bases and J by 3 bases, with 10 bases between the two germline ends. The CDR3 is CASSRQVVYEQYF. CDR3 nucleotide sequence: TGTGCCAGCTCACGACAGGTCGTCTACGAGCAGTACTTC.

V and J are TRBV6-1 and TRBJ1-2, with 9 bases lining up with TRBD1. The length of the CDR3 is 11 residues. V dropped 8 bases and J dropped 7; count of bases not matched to a gene: 2. Germline V gene data show CDR1 as MNHNS and CDR2 as SASEGT. The CDR3 loop reads CASLTGGGYTF. CDR3 in DNA: TGTGCCAGCCTGACAGGGGGTGGCTACACCTTC.

This rearrangement joins TRBV27 to TRBJ2-6; D is perhaps TRBD2 (5 bases). This CDR3 spans 14 amino acids. Germline CDR1 reads MNHEY; CDR2 reads SMNVEV (reference sequence). With 8 bases removed from V and 7 bases from J, the gap between germline ends came to 15 bases. In nucleotides, the CDR3 is TGTGCCAGCTCTAGGCGGGCCATCGCCAACGTCCTGACTTTC. Its translation is CASSRRAIANVLTF.

The chain combines TRBV27 with TRBJ2-7; D gene uncertain. CDR1 is MNHEY, CDR2 SMNVEV, per germline (reference sequence). The germline V and J ends were trimmed by 3 bases and 7 bases, with 22 bases remaining between them. The CDR3 sequence is 16 residues long. The CDR3 sequence is CASSLSRQLLFSEQYF. CDR3 nucleotide sequence: TGTGCCAGCAGTTTGTCCAGACAACTCCTTTTCTCGGAGCAGTACTTC.

The gene calls are TRBV5-1 and TRBJ1-2; 8 bases are a match to TRBD1. J was trimmed by 8 bases and V by 10 bases; bases with no gene match: 13. The germline CDR1 and CDR2 sequences are SGHRS and YFSETQ. CDR3 length equals 13 residues. The CDR3 loop reads CASNRGNRDGYTF. The CDR3 DNA follows: TGCGCCTCGAACAGGGGGAACAGGGACGGCTACACCTTC.

This chain uses TRBV5-6 with TRBJ2-1; D perhaps matches TRBD2 (6 bases). This CDR3 has 14 amino acids. V lost 0 bases, J lost 8 bases, and 12 bases lay in between. From germline, CDR1 is SGHDT and CDR2 YYEEEE. The CDR3 DNA reads TGTGCCAGCAGCTTGGGACTAGTGGTATATGAGCAGTTCTTC. This gives the protein CASSLGLVVYEQFF.

This sequence joins TRBV4-1 and TRBJ1-5, with TRBD1 matching over 9 bases. In germline, CDR1 is MGHRA, CDR2 YSYEKL. V gave up 2 bases and J gave up 4 bases; unmatched junction bases: 6. The CDR3 runs to 16 residues. CDR3 residues: CASSQPGTGRNQPQHF. Here the CDR3 DNA reads TGCGCCAGCAGCCAACCCGGGACAGGGCGAAATCAGCCCCAGCATTTT.

This clone was seen a single time. V gene TRBV29-1 combines with J gene TRBJ1-2; 7 bases are a match to TRBD1. Germline assignment: CDR1 SQVTM and CDR2 ANQGSEA. The CDR3 has 13 amino acids. Unmatched junction bases numbered 9, after V lost 8 bases and J lost 3 bases. Written as DNA, the CDR3 is TGCAGCACAGATACAGGGGCAGACTATGGCTACACCTTC. Its protein is CSTDTGADYGYTF.

This clone occurred a few times. The gene calls are TRBV4-1 and TRBJ1-1; D might be TRBD1 (5 bases). The V end was cut by 2 bases, the J end by 2 bases, with 15 bases between. CDR1 is MGHRA, CDR2 YSYEKL, per germline. The CDR3 runs to 16 residues. CDR3 nucleotides: TGCGCCAGCAGCCAATTGATACAGGTCTATAACACTGAAGCTTTCTTT. Its protein is CASSQLIQVYNTEAFF.

The chain carries TRBV11-2 and TRBJ2-3; D is uncertain. The V gene lost 5 bases and the J gene lost 6 bases, with 12 bases spanning the gap. Germline V gene sequence: CDR1 SGHAT, CDR2 FQNNGV. This CDR3 spans 13 amino acids. The CDR3 nucleotides read TGTGCCAGCAGCCTCTCGTACTTGGATACGCAGTATTTT. Translating it yields CASSLSYLDTQYF.

The gene calls are TRBV14 and TRBJ2-1, with 10 positions matching TRBD1. V shed 2 bases, J shed 5 bases, and the junction held 9 bases outside the gene matches. This CDR3 is built from 17 residues. Germline lookup yields CDR1 SGHDN and CDR2 FVKESK. CDR3 coding DNA: TGTGCCAGCAGCCAACTCCGGGACAGGGGTCCTAACAATGAGCAGTTCTTC. It yields the protein CASSQLRDRGPNNEQFF.

This chain uses TRBV7-6 with TRBJ2-7; 10 positions agree with TRBD2. The CDR3 sequence is 15 residues long. Germline CDR1 reads SGHVS; CDR2 reads FNYEAQ. V lost 4 bases to trimming and J lost 4 bases; unmatched junction nucleotides: 7. CDR3 bases: TGTGCCAGCAGCTCCCCCGGGACTAGCGAGTACGAGCAGTACTTC. Its translation: CASSSPGTSEYEQYF. Together with reference TRBV7-6 and TRBJ2-7, the CDR3 gives the full variable domain: GAGVSQSPRYKVTKRGQDVALRCDPISGHVSLYWYRQALGQGPEFLTYFNYEAQQDKSGLPNDRFSAERPEGSISTLTIQRTEQRDSAMYRCASSSPGTSEYEQYFGPGTRLTVT.

The rearrangement uses TRBV14 and TRBJ2-2; D remains ambiguous. Trimming removed 4 bases from V and 1 base from J, with 16 bases in between. CDR1 is SGHDN, CDR2 FVKESK, per germline. The CDR3 runs to 17 residues. CDR3 bases: TGTGCCAGCAGCCGGCTAGGCGGTATTATGAACACCGGGGAGCTGTTTTTT. This translates into CASSRLGGIMNTGELFF.

The chain employs TRBV18 and TRBJ2-4, with 7 bases matching TRBD2. The CDR3 length is 16 residues. J lost 6 bases, V lost 3 bases, and 11 bases had no gene match. Germline V CDR1 and CDR2: KGHSH, LQKENI. CDR3 loop: CASSPRNHGTTNIQYF. The DNA for the CDR3 is TGTGCCAGCTCACCTCGAAATCATGGGACTACAAACATTCAGTACTTC.

The CDR3 reads CASSVAGLAGGGGQETQYF. The CDR3 DNA follows: TGTGCCAGCAGCGTAGCGGGACTAGCGGGGGGCGGCGGGCAAGAGACCCAGTACTTC. The chain couples TRBV9 to TRBJ2-5, with 15 bases that match TRBD2. This CDR3 has 19 residues. Germline CDR1 SGDLS, CDR2 YYNGEE. The V gene end was trimmed by 0 bases and the J gene end by 2 bases; junction bases not matched to a gene: 8.

The rearrangement joins TRBV30 to TRBJ2-7; D may be TRBD2 (6 bases). The ends were cut back, 3 bases at V and 2 bases at J, with 17 bases in the middle. CDR1 is GTSNPN, CDR2 SVGIG, per germline (reference sequence). The CDR3 is 15 amino acids. For the CDR3, the DNA is TGTGCCTGGAGCACCATACGGGGGAGAGCCTACGAGCAGTACTTC. Protein product: CAWSTIRGRAYEQYF.

The chain carries TRBV10-2 and TRBJ1-1, with D unclear. CDR3 length equals 15 residues. Trimming cost V 8 bases and J 0 bases, with 16 bases left between them. CDR1 WSHSY and CDR2 SAAADI come from the germline V gene. This chain's CDR3 is CASRKAYRVNTEAFF. The CDR3 DNA is TGCGCCAGCCGAAAAGCATATAGAGTGAACACTGAAGCTTTCTTT.